This TCR beta chain was obtained from a study of CD8 T cells in Susac syndrome (dated 2019 in TCRdb). A note on the overall study: Among the sequenced Susac syndrome patients, more than 5 had clinically active disease and 8 or 9 were in clinical remission. Whether CD8+ T cell activation and differentiation in Susac syndrome was antigen driven was tested using repertoire sequencing. Susac syndrome patients were therapy-naive, on corticosteroids (some also receiving IVIg), or on IVIg alone at blood withdrawal.

Concerning this clonotype: Its specific antigen is unknown. Per-base qualities were not stored, and no clone one base away is much larger.

Trimming takes 4 bases from V and 0 bases from J, and the germline ends sit 8 bases apart. The CDR3 holds 14 amino acids from the cysteine to the phenylalanine. Only the CDR3 portion is preserved as DNA: 42 bases, with reading frame beginning at the first base. As encoded in the germline V gene (reference sequence), CDR1 is LNHDA while CDR2 is SQIVND. RNA was extracted with the RNeasy kit and roughly 0.45 to 1 ug was reverse transcribed using random hexamers. The immunoSEQ multiplex PCR assay, which covers 54 Vbeta and 13 Jbeta segments, was used to amplify TCR beta CDR3 regions. PCR amplification bias was corrected using a synthetic template baseline for primer optimization and computational correction. Regarding the original processing steps: Only productive sequences were kept, with reads annotated to V, D and J genes according to IMGT and analyzed in immunoSEQ Analyzer. Clonality was calculated as one minus the Shannon entropy normalized by log2 of the number of productive unique sequences. For each patient and control, public and private clones were evaluated among the 100 most prevalent clones. Susac-specific clones were defined as absent from healthy and MS cohorts, 850 to 1,300 published viral clones and other ImmuneACCESS disease sequences. The raw public data were reprocessed by TCRdb itself: fastp quality trimming at Q25, MiXCR clonotype calling, in-frame beta chains only. Rows with a matching CDR3 protein are joined into one entry that keeps the most common DNA and genes. The V and J calls were determined by TCRdb, not by the authors. This sample is represented by under 200,000 distinct CDR3 sequences; about 94% of them were singletons. The ten largest clones capture 0.098% of the sample.

What the research found in general, with its limitations: The TCR sequencing and HLA analysis was acknowledged to have included a relatively small number of individuals. The CD4+ T cell repertoire of patients with Susac syndrome showed no detectable clonal expansion.

High-throughput TCR beta sequencing profiled peripheral blood CD8+ and CD4+ T cells from healthy donors, Susac syndrome patients and multiple sclerosis patients. The Susac syndrome patients fulfilled recently defined diagnostic criteria for definite or probable disease. Bulk CD8+ and CD4+ T cells were purified by magnetic negative isolation, whereas CD8+ TEMRA cells were enriched by FACS. Blood was collected in EDTA tubes and processed within 24 hours, with PBMCs isolated through density gradient centrifugation. PBMCs intended for TCR sequencing were frozen in liquid nitrogen and were later thawed in a 37 degrees C water bath. Purity of sorted or isolated CD4+, CD8+ and CD8+ TEMRA cells was at least 90%.

The chain is assembled from TRBV19 and TRBJ2-3; no confident D gene assignment can be made. Sample: CD4+ T cells from PBMCs. The sequence was obtained from a human donor with Susac syndrome. The nucleotide sequence is TGTGCCAGTAGTAGAAAGGCTAGCACAGATACGCAGTATTTT. Its translation reads: CASSRKASTDTQYF.